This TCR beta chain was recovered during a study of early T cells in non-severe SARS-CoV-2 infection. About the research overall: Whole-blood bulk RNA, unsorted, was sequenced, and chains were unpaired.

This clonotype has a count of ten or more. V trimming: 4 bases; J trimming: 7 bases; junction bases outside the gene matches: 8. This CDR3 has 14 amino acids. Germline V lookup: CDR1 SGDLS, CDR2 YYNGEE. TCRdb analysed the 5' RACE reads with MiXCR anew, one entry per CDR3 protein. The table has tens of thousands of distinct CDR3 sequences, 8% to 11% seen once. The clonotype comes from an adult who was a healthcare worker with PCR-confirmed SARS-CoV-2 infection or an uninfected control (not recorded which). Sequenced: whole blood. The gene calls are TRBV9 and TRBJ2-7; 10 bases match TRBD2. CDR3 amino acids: CASSSELAGMEQYF. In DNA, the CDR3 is TGTGCCAGCAGCTCGGAACTAGCGGGGATGGAGCAGTACTTC.